The TCR beta chain described here comes from a study of OX40 agonist ivuxolimab in advanced cancers. At the level of the whole study: The costimulatory receptor OX40 (CD134) was targeted by ivuxolimab, a fully human IgG2 agonistic monoclonal antibody. Intravenous ivuxolimab was administered to patients every 2 weeks at six dose levels: 0.01, 0.1, 0.3, 1.5, 3 and 10 mg/kg. The paper covers the monotherapy dose-escalation part of the phase I ivuxolimab trial, which included N ≈ 57 patients. Of the roughly 54 dose-escalation patients, hepatocellular carcinoma was present in about 20, melanoma in some 15, renal cell carcinoma in 9 and head and neck cancer in 9. Peripheral TCRbeta sequencing aimed to test whether ivuxolimab altered TCR sequence diversity and caused clonal T-cell expansion. Patients were allowed to have had prior anti-PD-1, anti-PD-L1 or anti-CTLA-4 therapy, and 30% to 40% of the dose-escalation patients had been treated with checkpoint inhibitors. In the dose-escalation cohort, 65% to 90% of patients were male, and the mean age was approximately 60 years, with a range of roughly 20 to 80. Partial responses were achieved by three dose-escalation patients, of whom one had hepatocellular carcinoma and two had cutaneous melanoma. Points the paper makes about the study in general: Antigen specificity was not determined for the clonally expanded peripheral T cells. On average, CD8+ T cells showed more expanded clones than CD4+ T cells after ivuxolimab. In partial responders in the 0.1-3.0 mg/kg groups, normalized peripheral clonal expansion was found to be among the lowest, especially among CD8+ T cells. Clonal expansion of both CD4+ and CD8+ blood T cells was observed from baseline to week 6 at doses 0.1 to 3.0 mg/kg. Low levels of normalized T-cell clonal expansion were also shown by some nonresponding patients.

Patients with a history of autoimmune disease or receiving systemic immunosuppression were excluded from the trial. Peripheral blood for TCR sequencing was collected from all dose cohorts at baseline, on cycle 4 day 1, and on cycle 7 day 1. The samples were drawn from a first-in-human, open-label, multicenter phase I dose-escalation trial of ivuxolimab. Adults with locally advanced or metastatic head and neck squamous cell, hepatocellular, melanoma or renal cell carcinoma were enrolled in the trial. Before TCR sequencing, CD4+ and CD8+ T cells were separately sorted from peripheral blood. The CDR1 and CDR2 encoded by the germline V gene are SGHTA and FQGNSA. Including cysteine and phenylalanine, the CDR3 has 13 amino acids. Only the CDR3 portion is preserved as DNA: 39 bases, with reading frame beginning at the first base. V is shortened by 6 bases, J by 0 bases, and the region joining them spans 8 bases.

Genomic DNA was extracted from sorted cells for sequencing of the TCRbeta CDR3 region. The immunoSEQ Assay was used for sequencing of TCRbeta CDR3 regions. Here the immuneACCESS table is served through TCRdb, limited to in-frame sequences with V and J called. Missing clones are a known gap in these copies; in checked studies unresolved V genes cover under half, and the rest lacks a known reason. In all, the sample holds about 76,000 clones, and roughly 86% of those were seen once. Jointly, the top ten make up roughly 2.5% of the sample. Note on this clone: What antigen it recognizes has not been identified. The input lacks base qualities; no much larger clone sits a single base away.

This clonotype was obtained from an adult with an advanced solid tumor such as melanoma, head and neck, liver or kidney cancer. The V and J genes are TRBV7-2 and TRBJ2-5; a weak D assignment points to TRBD1 (5 bases agree). The sample here was CD4+ or CD8+ T cells sorted from blood, taken in a trial of the OX40 agonist ivuxolimab. CDR3 region: CASSSGYQETQYF. The DNA reads as follows: TGTGCCAGCAGTTCAGGGTACCAAGAGACCCAGTACTTC.